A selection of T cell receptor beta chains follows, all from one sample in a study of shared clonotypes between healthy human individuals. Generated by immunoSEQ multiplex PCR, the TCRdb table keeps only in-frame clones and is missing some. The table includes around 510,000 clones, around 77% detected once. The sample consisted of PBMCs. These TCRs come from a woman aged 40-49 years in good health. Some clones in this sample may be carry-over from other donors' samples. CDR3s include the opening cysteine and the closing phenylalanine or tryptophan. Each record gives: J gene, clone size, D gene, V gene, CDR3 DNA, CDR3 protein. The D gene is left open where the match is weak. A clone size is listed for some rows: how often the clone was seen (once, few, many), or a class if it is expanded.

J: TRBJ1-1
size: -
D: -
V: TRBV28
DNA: TGTGCCAGCCGATCCCCAGGGGCCAACACTGAAGCTTTCTTT
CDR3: CASRSPGANTEAFF

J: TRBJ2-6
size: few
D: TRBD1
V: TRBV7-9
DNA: TGTGCCAGCAGCTTGAGGGGACAGGGAGGGTCTGGGGCCAACGTCCTGACTTTC
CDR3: CASSLRGQGGSGANVLTF

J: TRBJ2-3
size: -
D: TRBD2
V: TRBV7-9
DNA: TGTGCCAGCAGCCCTAGACTAGCTTCGATAGATACGCAGTATTTT
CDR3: CASSPRLASIDTQYF

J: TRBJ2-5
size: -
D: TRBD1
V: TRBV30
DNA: TGTGCCTGGAGTGTACAGGGGGCGCCGCAAGAGACCCAGTACTTC
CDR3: CAWSVQGAPQETQYF

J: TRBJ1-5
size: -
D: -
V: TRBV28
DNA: TGTGCCAGCAGTTTGCCTTTTCAGCCCCAGCATTTT
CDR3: CASSLPFQPQHF

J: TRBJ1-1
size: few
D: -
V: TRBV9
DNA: TGTGCCAGCAGCGTAGTTCTCCAGACCGATGAAGCTTTCTTT
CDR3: CASSVVLQTDEAFF

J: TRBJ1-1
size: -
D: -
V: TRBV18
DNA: TGTGCCAGCTCACCGGAGACGGGTGAAGCTTTCTTT
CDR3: CASSPETGEAFF

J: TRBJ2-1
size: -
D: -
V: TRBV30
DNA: TGTGCCTGGAGTGGCCCTACGTACCCAGGGGGGAGCACCGGACTAGGGTACAATGAGCAGTTCTTC
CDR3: CAWSGPTYPGGSTGLGYNEQFF

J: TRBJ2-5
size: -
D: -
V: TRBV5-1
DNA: TGCGCCAGCAGCCCGGACGTCCAAGAGACCCAGTACTTC
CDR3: CASSPDVQETQYF

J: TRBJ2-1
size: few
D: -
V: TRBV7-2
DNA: TGTGCCAGCAGCGCCTTTTGGAACAATGAGCAGTTCTTC
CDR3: CASSAFWNNEQFF

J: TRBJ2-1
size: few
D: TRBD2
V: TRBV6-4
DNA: TGTGCCAGCAGTGGGGGGACTAGCGGGAGTCATGAGCAGTTCTTC
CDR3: CASSGGTSGSHEQFF

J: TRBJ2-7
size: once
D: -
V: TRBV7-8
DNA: TGTGCCAGCAGCTTAGGACATGACGAGCAGTACTTC
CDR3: CASSLGHDEQYF

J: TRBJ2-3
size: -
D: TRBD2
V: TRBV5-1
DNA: TGCGCCAGCAGCTTGGGGACTAGCGGGAGGCCAGATACGCAGTATTTT
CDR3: CASSLGTSGRPDTQYF

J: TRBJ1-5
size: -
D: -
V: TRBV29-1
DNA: TGCAGCGTGACTTCTACAGGGTCCGGTCAGCCCCAGCATTTT
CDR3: CSVTSTGSGQPQHF

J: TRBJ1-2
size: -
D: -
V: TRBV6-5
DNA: TGTGCCAGCAGTGCAGGGCTGGTTAGCTATGGCTACACCTTC
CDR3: CASSAGLVSYGYTF

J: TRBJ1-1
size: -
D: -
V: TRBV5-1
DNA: TGCGCCAGCAGCTTGGGAACTGAAGCTTTCTTT
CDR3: CASSLGTEAFF

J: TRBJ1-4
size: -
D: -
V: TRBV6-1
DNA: TGTGCCAGCAAAAGGGTCAACGAAAAACTGTTTTTT
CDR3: CASKRVNEKLFF

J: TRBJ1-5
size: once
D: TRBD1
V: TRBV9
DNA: TGTGCCAGCAGCTTGACAGGGAAGAATCAGCCCCAGCATTTT
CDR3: CASSLTGKNQPQHF

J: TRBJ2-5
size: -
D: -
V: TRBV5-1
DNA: TGCGCCAGCAGCTTGGGCGGACAAGAAGAGACCCAGTACTTC
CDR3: CASSLGGQEETQYF

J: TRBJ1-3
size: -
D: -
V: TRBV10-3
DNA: TGTGCCATCAGTGAGTCAATCAGGGCCGGAAACACCATATATTTT
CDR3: CAISESIRAGNTIYF

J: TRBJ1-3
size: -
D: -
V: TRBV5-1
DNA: TGCGCCAGCAGCTTGGATGGGTCCTCTGGAAACACCATATATTTT
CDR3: CASSLDGSSGNTIYF

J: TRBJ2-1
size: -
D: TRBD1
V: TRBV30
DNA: TGTGCCTGGAGTAGTGGTCGGTCAGGGGGTGATGAGCAGTTCTTC
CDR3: CAWSSGRSGGDEQFF

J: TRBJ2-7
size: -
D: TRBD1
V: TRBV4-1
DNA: TGCGCCAGCAGCCAAGATACTTTTGAGGGGGCGGGCTCCTACGAGCAGTACTTC
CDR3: CASSQDTFEGAGSYEQYF

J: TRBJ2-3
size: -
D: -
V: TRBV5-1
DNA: TGCGCCAGCAGCTTGGCGGACAGCTCGACGCACACAGATACGCAGTATTTT
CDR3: CASSLADSSTHTDTQYF

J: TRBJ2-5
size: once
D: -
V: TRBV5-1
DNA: TGCGCCAGCAGCCCCCAAGGGGTACAAGAGACCCAGTACTTC
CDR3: CASSPQGVQETQYF

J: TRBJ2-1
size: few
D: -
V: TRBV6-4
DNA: TGTGCCAGCAGTGATTCGGTGAGCGGAAGCTACAATGAGCAGTTCTTC
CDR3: CASSDSVSGSYNEQFF

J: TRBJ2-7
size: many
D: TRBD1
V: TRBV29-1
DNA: TGCAGCGCTGCCCCCGGGACAGCGTACGAGCAGTACTTC
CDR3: CSAAPGTAYEQYF

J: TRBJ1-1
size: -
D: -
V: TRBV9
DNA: TGTGCCAGCAACCCAAGCGGGGACACTGAAGCTTTCTTT
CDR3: CASNPSGDTEAFF

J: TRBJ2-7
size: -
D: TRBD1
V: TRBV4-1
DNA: TGCGCCAGCCAAGGGCTCCCGGGACAGGGGAGCGAGCAGTACTTC
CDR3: CASQGLPGQGSEQYF

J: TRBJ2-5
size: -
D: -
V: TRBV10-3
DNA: TGTGCCATCCAGAAAGGTGCGGGGGAGACCCAGTACTTC
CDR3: CAIQKGAGETQYF

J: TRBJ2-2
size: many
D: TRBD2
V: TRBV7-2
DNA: TGTGCCAGCAGCTTTAGACTAGCGGGGACCGGGGAGCTGTTTTTT
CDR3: CASSFRLAGTGELFF

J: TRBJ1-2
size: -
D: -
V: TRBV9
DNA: TGTGCCAGCAGCGTAGGAGTGGGGGACATCTATGGCTACACCTTC
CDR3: CASSVGVGDIYGYTF

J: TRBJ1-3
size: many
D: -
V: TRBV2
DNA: TGTGCCAGCAGTGAAAGGGTCGGGTACTCTGGAAACACCATATATTTT
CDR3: CASSERVGYSGNTIYF

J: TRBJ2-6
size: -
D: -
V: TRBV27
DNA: TGTGCCAGCAGTACCTCTGGGGCCAACGTCCTGACTTTC
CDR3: CASSTSGANVLTF

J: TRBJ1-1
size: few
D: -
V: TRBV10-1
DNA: TGCGCCAGCAGTGAAGGTGAATTCACTGAAGCTTTCTTT
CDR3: CASSEGEFTEAFF

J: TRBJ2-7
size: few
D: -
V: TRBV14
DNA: TGTGCCAGCAGCCAGACAAATTCCTACGAGCAGTACTTC
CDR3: CASSQTNSYEQYF

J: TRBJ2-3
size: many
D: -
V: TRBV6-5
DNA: TGTGCCAGCAGTTACGCCGCAGGGAGCCCAGATACGCAGTATTTT
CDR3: CASSYAAGSPDTQYF

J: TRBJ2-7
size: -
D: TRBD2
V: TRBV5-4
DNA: TGTGCCGGCAGCATAGCGGGAGGCCCCTACGAGCAGTACTTC
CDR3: CAGSIAGGPYEQYF

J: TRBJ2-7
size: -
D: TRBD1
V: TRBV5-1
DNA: TGCGCCAGCAGCTTGGGACAGGGGAGCCCCTACGAGCAGTACTTC
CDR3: CASSLGQGSPYEQYF

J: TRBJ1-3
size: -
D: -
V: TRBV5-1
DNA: TGCGCCAGCAGCTCACTGGGACTGGGCTCTGGAAACACCATATATTTT
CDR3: CASSSLGLGSGNTIYF

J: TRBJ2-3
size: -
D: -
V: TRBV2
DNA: TGTGCCAGCATGACAGAATTCACAGATACGCAGTATTTT
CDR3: CASMTEFTDTQYF

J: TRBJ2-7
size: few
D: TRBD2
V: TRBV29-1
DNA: TGCAGCGCTGTAGGGACTAGCGGGAGAGACTACGAGCAGTACTTC
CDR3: CSAVGTSGRDYEQYF

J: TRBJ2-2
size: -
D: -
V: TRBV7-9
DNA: TGTGCCAGCAGCCCCAGCAGCGGGGAGCTGTTTTTT
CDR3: CASSPSSGELFF

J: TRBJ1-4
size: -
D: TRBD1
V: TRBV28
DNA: TGTGCCAGCAGAGAGGGACAGGGCTATTGGGGTGAAAAACTGTTTTTT
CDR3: CASREGQGYWGEKLFF

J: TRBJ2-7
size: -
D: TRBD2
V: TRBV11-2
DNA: TGTGCCAGCAGCTTAGATGCGGGAGTGATCTACGAGCAGTACTTC
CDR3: CASSLDAGVIYEQYF

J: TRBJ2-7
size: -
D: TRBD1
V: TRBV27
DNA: TGTGCCAGCAGTTCAGCCGGGGACAGGGGGTACGAGCAGTACTTC
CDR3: CASSSAGDRGYEQYF

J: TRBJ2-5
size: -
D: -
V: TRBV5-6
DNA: TGTGCCAGCAGCTTGGGGCGCTCGGTACAAGAGACCCAGTACTTC
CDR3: CASSLGRSVQETQYF

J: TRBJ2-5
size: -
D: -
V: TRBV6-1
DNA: TGTGCCAGCACCGAGACTTGGCGCCAAGAGACCCAGTACTTC
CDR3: CASTETWRQETQYF

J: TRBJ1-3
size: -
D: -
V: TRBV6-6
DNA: TGTGCCAGCAGTTCCTCGGGACACCCTGGAAACACCATATATTTT
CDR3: CASSSSGHPGNTIYF

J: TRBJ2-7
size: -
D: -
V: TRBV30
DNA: TGTGCCTGGAGATTAGGGGGGGTCTACGAGCAGTACTTC
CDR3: CAWRLGGVYEQYF

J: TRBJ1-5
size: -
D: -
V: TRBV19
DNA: TGTGCCAGTAGTAGGACATCGGTTATCAATCAGCCCCAGCATTTT
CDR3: CASSRTSVINQPQHF

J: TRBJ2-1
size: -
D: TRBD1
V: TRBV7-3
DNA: TGTGCCAGCAGCGCGAGAACACAGGGGCTCCACTACAATGAGCAGTTCTTC
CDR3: CASSARTQGLHYNEQFF

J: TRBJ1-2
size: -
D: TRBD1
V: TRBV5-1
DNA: TGCGCCAGCAGCTTGGCAGACAGGGTTGGTGGCTACACCTTC
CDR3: CASSLADRVGGYTF

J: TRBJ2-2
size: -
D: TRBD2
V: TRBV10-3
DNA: TGTGCCATCCAGACTAGCGGGATACAACAGGGGGAGCTGTTTTTT
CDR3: CAIQTSGIQQGELFF

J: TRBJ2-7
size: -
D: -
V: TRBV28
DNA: TGTGCCAGCACAGGGGCTAGCGATCCCTACGAGCAGTACTTC
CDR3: CASTGASDPYEQYF

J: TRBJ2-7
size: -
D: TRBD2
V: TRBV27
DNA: TGTGCCAGCAGTTTTAAGGCTAGCGGGATCTACGAGCAGTACTTC
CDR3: CASSFKASGIYEQYF

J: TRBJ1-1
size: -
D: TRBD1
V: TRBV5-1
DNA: TGCGCCAGCAGCTTACGACAGGGGGACGACACTGAAGCTTTCTTT
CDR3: CASSLRQGDDTEAFF

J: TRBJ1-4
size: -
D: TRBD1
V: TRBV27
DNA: TGTGCCAGCAGTACCTACAGGGGGCGAGGTGAAAAACTGTTTTTT
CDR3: CASSTYRGRGEKLFF

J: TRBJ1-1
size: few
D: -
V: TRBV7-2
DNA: TGTGCCAGCAGCTTAGGCAGGGCCATGAACACTGAAGCTTTCTTT
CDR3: CASSLGRAMNTEAFF